Shown below are 7 T cell receptor beta chains from a single sample sequenced in a study of Graves' ophthalmopathy and Graves' hyperthyroidism (dated by TCRdb to 2017 to 2018). Sequencing was carried out with an Illumina HiSeq 2000. TCR beta CDR3 regions were amplified from RNA transcripts for repertoire sequencing. The first round was an RT-PCR using HTBI primers with the Qiagen OneStep RT-PCR kit, and this first round was followed by a second-round multiplex PCR, then size selection and purification. TCRdb redid the processing of the public reads, applying fastp at Q25 and MiXCR, and retained in-frame beta chains. Here each entry gathers all rows of one CDR3 protein and keeps the most common genes and DNA. The sample yields some 750,000 distinct CDR3 sequences; around 40% were counted once. 35% to 55% of the sample is in the top ten clones. Sequenced: peripheral blood. The receptors come from an adult man with Graves' ophthalmopathy.

This clonotype was seen more than once but under ten times. The chain has TRBV2 and TRBJ2-5; 7 bases map to TRBD1. With V trimmed by 6 bases and J by 5 bases, 6 bases remained unmatched. Germline CDR1 is SNHLY and CDR2 is FYNNEI. The CDR3 is 13 amino acids. The CDR3 DNA is TGTGCCAGCAGAAACCAGGACAGGGAGACCCAGTACTTC. It codes for CASRNQDRETQYF.

CDR3 loop: CASSQGVGPMNTEAFF. The CDR3 DNA reads as TGTGCCAGCAGCCAAGGGGTCGGTCCAATGAACACTGAAGCTTTCTTT. The V and J genes are TRBV14 and TRBJ1-1; D remains ambiguous. This CDR3 comprises 16 residues. Germline values: CDR1 SGHDN, CDR2 FVKESK. Trimming pared 1 base from V and 0 bases from J, leaving 12 bases between.

The CDR3 region has the DNA TGCAGTGCTAGCCCCGGGGCGGGGAATTCACCCCTCCACTTT. Amino acids: CSASPGAGNSPLHF. The genes are TRBV20-1 and TRBJ1-6; weak D call: TRBD1 (5 bases). This CDR3 spans 14 amino acids. The germline CDR1 and CDR2 sequences are DFQATT and SNEGSKA (reference sequence). V was pared by 3 bases and J by 7 bases, with 13 bases between.

Comment on this clonotype: Since no conserved phenylalanine or tryptophan closes the CDR3, a read error is the likely cause. The V gene is TRBV9, the J gene TRBJ2-7; 9 bases line up with TRBD1. The CDR3 loop spans 17 amino acids. V dropped 0 bases and J dropped 1; count of bases not matched to a gene: 8. Germline assignment: CDR1 SGDLS and CDR2 YYNGEE. The CDR3 sequence: CASSVGEGTGPSYEQYL. The CDR3 DNA follows: TGTGCCAGCAGCGTAGGTGAGGGGACAGGGCCATCCTACGAGCAGTACCTC.

A note on this clonotype: With a much larger clone just one base away, this may be a read error. Because it lacks the conserved phenylalanine or tryptophan at the end, this CDR3 is likely a read error. The chain recombines TRBV9 with TRBJ2-5; weak D call: TRBD1 (6 bases). CDR3 size: 16 residues. Trimming shortened V by 1 base and J by 2 bases, and 15 bases separated the two germline ends. Germline CDR1 is SGDLS and CDR2 is YYNGEE. For the CDR3, the DNA is TGTGCCAGCAGCGTATCTTCCTCAGGGGTTCAAGAGACCCAGTACTGC. The encoded protein is CASSVSSSGVQETQYC.

The sample holds a few counts of this clonotype. The V call is TRBV5-1, the J call TRBJ2-7, with D unresolved. There are 15 residues in the CDR3. Germline CDR1 and CDR2: SGHRS and YFSETQ. Trimming took 4 bases from V and 2 from J, leaving 16 bases between them. Here the CDR3 reads CASSQDPTTPYEQYF. For the CDR3, the DNA is TGCGCCAGCAGCCAAGATCCAACTACTCCCTACGAGCAGTACTTC.

In this sample, this clonotype turned up once. This sequence joins TRBV2 and TRBJ1-2, with TRBD1 identical over 10 bases. This CDR3 comprises 14 residues. Germline-derived CDR1 and CDR2 are SNHLY and FYNNEI. V was clipped by 11 bases and J by 2 bases; unmatched bases: 8. The CDR3 spells CAGQGDGKNYGYTF. Here the CDR3 DNA reads TGTGCCGGACAGGGGGATGGCAAGAACTATGGCTACACCTTC.